A selection of T cell receptor beta chains follows, all from one sample in a study of blood T cell repertoires in COVID-19. The table came from immunoSEQ multiplex PCR; TCRdb's copy has only in-frame clones and leaves some out. The repertoire includes 30,000 to 40,000 clones, nearly 90% of them detected once, and 25% sits in the top ten. The sequencing sample was made of peripheral blood. These receptors came from a man aged 55 to 70 with active or convalescent COVID-19. Both conserved end residues are part of each CDR3. Each record gives: V gene, D gene, J gene, clone size, CDR3 protein, CDR3 DNA. The D gene is left open where the match is weak. Not every row has a clone size; where given, it reads once, few, many or a size class.

V gene: TRBV27; D gene: TRBD2; J gene: TRBJ2-5; clone size: -; CDR3 protein: CASSPGTSGAQETQYF; CDR3 DNA: TGTGCCAGCAGTCCGGGGACTAGCGGGGCCCAAGAGACCCAGTACTTC
V gene: TRBV7-7; D gene: TRBD2; J gene: TRBJ2-5; clone size: -; CDR3 protein: CASSLTSGRAETQYF; CDR3 DNA: TGTGCTAGCAGCTTGACTAGCGGGAGGGCCGAGACCCAGTACTTC
V gene: TRBV5-5; D gene: -; J gene: TRBJ2-5; clone size: -; CDR3 protein: CASSLYVYQETQYF; CDR3 DNA: TGTGCCAGCAGCTTGTATGTGTACCAAGAGACCCAGTACTTC
V gene: TRBV11-3; D gene: TRBD1; J gene: TRBJ2-5; clone size: -; CDR3 protein: CASSTGTGPETQYF; CDR3 DNA: TGTGCCAGCAGCACGGGGACAGGGCCAGAGACCCAGTACTTC
V gene: TRBV7-2; D gene: -; J gene: TRBJ2-3; clone size: -; CDR3 protein: CASSSGGLGTYTQYF; CDR3 DNA: TGTGCCAGCAGCTCGGGGGGACTCGGGACATATACGCAGTATTTT
V gene: TRBV28; D gene: -; J gene: TRBJ1-4; clone size: -; CDR3 protein: CASRLKTPGVEKLFF; CDR3 DNA: TGTGCCAGCAGATTGAAAACCCCGGGAGTTGAAAAACTGTTTTTT
V gene: TRBV9; D gene: -; J gene: TRBJ2-5; clone size: -; CDR3 protein: CASSASTATDSIGETQYF; CDR3 DNA: TGTGCCAGCAGCGCATCGACCGCGACCGACAGTATTGGGGAGACCCAGTACTTC
V gene: TRBV5-1; D gene: -; J gene: TRBJ1-2; clone size: -; CDR3 protein: CASSLGVAGITLGYTF; CDR3 DNA: TGCGCCAGCAGCTTGGGGGTCGCAGGGATCACGCTCGGCTACACCTTC
V gene: TRBV6-5; D gene: TRBD2; J gene: TRBJ2-1; clone size: -; CDR3 protein: CASSYSASGYNEQFF; CDR3 DNA: TGTGCCAGCAGTTACTCGGCTAGCGGTTACAATGAGCAGTTCTTC
V gene: TRBV10-3; D gene: TRBD1; J gene: TRBJ1-5; clone size: -; CDR3 protein: CAIREGTETSNQPQHF; CDR3 DNA: TGTGCCATCAGGGAAGGGACAGAGACTAGCAATCAGCCCCAGCATTTT
V gene: TRBV4-1; D gene: -; J gene: TRBJ2-7; clone size: -; CDR3 protein: CASSQETGTLAYEQYF; CDR3 DNA: TGCGCCAGCAGCCAGGAAACCGGGACTCTGGCCTACGAGCAGTACTTC
V gene: TRBV5-1; D gene: -; J gene: TRBJ2-7; clone size: few; CDR3 protein: CASSLGQGVSEQYF; CDR3 DNA: TGCGCCAGCAGCTTAGGACAAGGTGTCTCCGAGCAGTACTTC
V gene: TRBV3-1/TRBV3-2; D gene: -; J gene: TRBJ1-6; clone size: -; CDR3 protein: CASSQEAGTNNSPLHF; CDR3 DNA: TGTGCCAGCAGCCAAGAGGCAGGAACGAATAATTCACCCCTCCACTTT
V gene: TRBV27; D gene: -; J gene: TRBJ2-2; clone size: -; CDR3 protein: CASSSITLATGATGELFF; CDR3 DNA: TGTGCCAGCAGTTCGATTACCCTCGCTACGGGAGCCACCGGGGAGCTGTTTTTT
V gene: TRBV2; D gene: -; J gene: TRBJ1-2; clone size: -; CDR3 protein: CASSHDNNYGYTF; CDR3 DNA: TGTGCCAGCAGCCACGACAATAACTATGGCTACACCTTC
V gene: TRBV28; D gene: -; J gene: TRBJ2-7; clone size: -; CDR3 protein: CASSSPQGEQYF; CDR3 DNA: TGTGCCAGCAGTTCCCCCCAGGGCGAGCAGTACTTC
V gene: TRBV30; D gene: -; J gene: TRBJ2-1; clone size: -; CDR3 protein: CAWSVFSYNEQFF; CDR3 DNA: TGTGCCTGGAGCGTCTTCTCCTACAATGAGCAGTTCTTC
V gene: TRBV9; D gene: TRBD2; J gene: TRBJ2-5; clone size: -; CDR3 protein: CASSVGFQTSGIQETQYF; CDR3 DNA: TGTGCCAGCAGCGTAGGATTCCAAACTAGCGGGATCCAAGAGACCCAGTACTTC
V gene: TRBV2; D gene: TRBD1; J gene: TRBJ2-5; clone size: -; CDR3 protein: CASGTGMGETQYF; CDR3 DNA: TGTGCCAGCGGGACAGGGATGGGAGAGACCCAGTACTTC
V gene: TRBV24-1; D gene: TRBD2; J gene: TRBJ2-1; clone size: -; CDR3 protein: CATSDRRLAGVGGEQFF; CDR3 DNA: TGTGCCACCAGTGACCGCCGACTAGCGGGGGTGGGTGGTGAGCAGTTCTTC
V gene: TRBV7-8; D gene: TRBD1; J gene: TRBJ1-2; clone size: -; CDR3 protein: CASSYRTGANYGYTF; CDR3 DNA: TGTGCCAGCAGCTACCGGACAGGCGCTAACTATGGCTACACCTTC
V gene: TRBV4-1; D gene: TRBD1; J gene: TRBJ2-3; clone size: -; CDR3 protein: CASSQTRTGVGVVSTDTQYF; CDR3 DNA: TGCGCCAGCAGCCAAACGCGGACAGGGGTGGGAGTCGTGAGCACAGATACGCAGTATTTT
V gene: TRBV5-6; D gene: -; J gene: TRBJ2-7; clone size: -; CDR3 protein: CASSPWPLYEQYF; CDR3 DNA: TGTGCCAGCAGCCCCTGGCCTCTCTACGAGCAGTACTTC
V gene: TRBV6-5; D gene: TRBD1; J gene: TRBJ1-2; clone size: -; CDR3 protein: CASSFGQGLGYTF; CDR3 DNA: TGTGCCAGCAGTTTCGGACAGGGTCTTGGCTACACCTTC
V gene: TRBV3-1/TRBV3-2; D gene: TRBD2; J gene: TRBJ2-7; clone size: -; CDR3 protein: CASSQSELAGYEQYF; CDR3 DNA: TGTGCCAGCAGCCAAAGCGAACTAGCGGGCTACGAGCAGTACTTC
V gene: TRBV6-2/TRBV6-3; D gene: -; J gene: TRBJ1-2; clone size: -; CDR3 protein: CASSRLPRPNNYGYTF; CDR3 DNA: TGTGCCAGCAGCCGGCTACCCAGGCCCAATAACTATGGCTACACCTTC
V gene: TRBV18; D gene: -; J gene: TRBJ1-1; clone size: few; CDR3 protein: CASSPTLNTEAFF; CDR3 DNA: TGTGCCAGCTCCCCGACTTTGAACACTGAAGCTTTCTTT
V gene: TRBV6-6; D gene: TRBD1; J gene: TRBJ2-7; clone size: once; CDR3 protein: CASSYGQGAVYEQYF; CDR3 DNA: TGTGCCAGCAGTTACGGGCAGGGGGCGGTTTACGAGCAGTACTTC
V gene: TRBV5-1; D gene: -; J gene: TRBJ1-4; clone size: -; CDR3 protein: CASSPTGINEKLFF; CDR3 DNA: TGCGCCAGCAGCCCGACAGGAATTAATGAAAAACTGTTTTTT
V gene: TRBV7-9; D gene: -; J gene: TRBJ2-1; clone size: -; CDR3 protein: CASSLVGVHEQFF; CDR3 DNA: TGTGCCAGCAGCTTAGTAGGGGTCCATGAGCAGTTCTTC
V gene: TRBV3-1/TRBV3-2; D gene: TRBD1; J gene: TRBJ1-2; clone size: once; CDR3 protein: CASSTGQYYGYTF; CDR3 DNA: TGTGCCAGCAGCACGGGACAGTACTATGGCTACACCTTC
V gene: TRBV7-2; D gene: -; J gene: TRBJ1-1; clone size: few; CDR3 protein: CASSLLPGFEAFF; CDR3 DNA: TGTGCCAGCAGCTTATTGCCAGGGTTTGAAGCTTTCTTT